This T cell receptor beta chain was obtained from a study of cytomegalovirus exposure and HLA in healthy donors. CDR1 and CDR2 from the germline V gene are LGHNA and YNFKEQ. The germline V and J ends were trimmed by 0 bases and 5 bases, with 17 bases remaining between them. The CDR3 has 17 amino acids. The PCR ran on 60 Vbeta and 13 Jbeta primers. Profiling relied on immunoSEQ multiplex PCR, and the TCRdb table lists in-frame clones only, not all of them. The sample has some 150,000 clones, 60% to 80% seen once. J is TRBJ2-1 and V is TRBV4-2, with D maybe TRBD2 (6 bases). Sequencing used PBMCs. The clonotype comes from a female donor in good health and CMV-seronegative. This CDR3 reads CASSQDQGTQADNEQFF. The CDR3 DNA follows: TGTGCCAGCAGCCAAGATCAAGGGACTCAAGCCGACAATGAGCAGTTCTTC.